The 7 T cell receptor beta chains given below trace back to one sample, sequenced in a study of ipilimumab plus nivolumab after autologous stem cell transplantation (dated by TCRdb to about 2021). Library preparation employed the immunoSEQ multiplex PCR assay. TCRdb re-hosts the immuneACCESS table, in-frame sequences only. Its copies lack some clones; in the studies checked, an unresolved V gene accounts for under half of them, and the cause for the rest is not known. This sample holds around 3,200 clones; 84% were observed only once. The ten largest make up about 12% of the sample. This material consisted of PBMCs, taken in a trial of ipilimumab plus nivolumab as post-transplant consolidation. Receptors were obtained from a male donor with multiple myeloma.

V and J are TRBV7-6 and TRBJ1-4, with D possibly TRBD1 on 5 matching bases. The CDR3 has 15 amino acids. Germline V lookup: CDR1 SGHVS, CDR2 FNYEAQ. V gave up 1 base and J gave up 3 bases, with 9 bases separating them. The CDR3 DNA follows: TGTGCCAGCAGCTTAGAGGCAGGGTCTAATGAAAAACTGTTTTTT. It codes for CASSLEAGSNEKLFF. Drawing the rest from reference TRBV7-6 and TRBJ1-4, the complete variable domain is GAGVSQSPRYKVTKRGQDVALRCDPISGHVSLYWYRQALGQGPEFLTYFNYEAQQDKSGLPNDRFSAERPEGSISTLTIQRTEQRDSAMYRCASSLEAGSNEKLFFGSGTQLSVL.

This clone came up once. The V call is TRBV6-5, the J call TRBJ1-2; the D gene is possibly TRBD1 (5 bases). The CDR3 is made up of 11 amino acids. Deletions cut 4 bases from V and 8 bases from J, with 8 bases between. Germline CDR1 reads MNHEY; CDR2 reads SVGAGI. The CDR3 region has the DNA TGTGCCAGCAGTTCCGGGGACGGCTACACCTTC. It specifies CASSSGDGYTF.

This clone was observed once. The chain links TRBV29-1 to TRBJ2-5; a weak D match, TRBD2 (6 bases). Trimming shortened V by 6 bases and J by 0 bases, and 17 bases separated the two germline ends. Germline V gene data show CDR1 as SQVTM and CDR2 as ANQGSEA. This CDR3 has 15 amino acids. CDR3: CSVASGTVYQETQYF. CDR3 coding DNA: TGCAGCGTCGCCTCAGGGACTGTGTACCAAGAGACCCAGTACTTC.

This clone was found once. This chain connects TRBV7-2 to TRBJ1-5; 8 nucleotides align to TRBD1. Trimming cost V 2 bases and J 2 bases; bases outside gene matches: 5. From germline, CDR1 is SGHTA and CDR2 FQGNSA. The CDR3 totals 16 residues. CDR3 in DNA: TGTGCCAGCAGCTTACGTGACAGGGGCGGCAATCAGCCCCAGCATTTT. Amino acids: CASSLRDRGGNQPQHF.

V usage is TRBV5-6 and J usage is TRBJ2-7; D possibly matches TRBD1 or TRBD2 (6 bases each). Germline V CDR1 and CDR2: SGHDT, YYEEEE. This CDR3 is 14 amino acids long. V was shortened by 5 bases and J by 6 bases, with 18 bases between the two germline ends. Here the CDR3 reads CASSIRGRFREQYF. CDR3 bases: TGTGCCAGCAGTATCCGGGGGCGGTTCCGCGAGCAGTACTTC.

This clone was seen only a few times. The chain links TRBV11-2 to TRBJ2-1; D gene unclear. CDR1 and CDR2 (germline): SGHAT, FQNNGV. CDR3 size: 14 residues. The V gene lost 2 bases and the J gene lost 1 base, with 6 bases spanning the gap. DNA of the CDR3: TGTGCCAGCAGCTTACACAGTTCCTACAATGAGCAGTTCTTC. Amino acids: CASSLHSSYNEQFF.

In its sample, this clone is large. The V and J genes are TRBV5-4 and TRBJ2-7; 7 bases fit TRBD1. The germline CDR1 and CDR2 sequences are SGHNT and YYREEE (reference sequence). The CDR3 is 13 residues long. V shed 4 bases and J 4 bases; nucleotides not matched to a gene: 5. The CDR3 DNA sequence: TGTGCCAGCAGCCAGGGACAGCCTTACGAGCAGTACTTC. Translating gives CASSQGQPYEQYF.